Listed here are 24 T cell receptor beta chains from one sample, sequenced in a study of cytomegalovirus exposure and HLA in healthy donors. Method: immunoSEQ multiplex PCR; TCRdb's copy keeps in-frame clones and lacks some. The table shows 300,000 or so clones, with nearly 90% occurring only once. Sequencing was carried out using PBMCs. Every receptor here comes from a man aged 25-40 years in good health and CMV-seronegative.

The chain links TRBV6-6 to TRBJ2-3, with 7 positions matching TRBD2. Unmatched junction bases numbered 6, after V lost 2 bases and J lost 4 bases. The CDR3 is made up of 15 amino acids. Looked up from germline, CDR1 is MNHNY and CDR2 is SVGAGI (reference sequence). CDR3 region: CASSYGGGSSDTQYF. The DNA of the CDR3 is TGTGCCAGCAGTTACGGCGGGGGTTCGTCAGATACGCAGTATTTT.

This clone was recorded once. The J gene is TRBJ1-2, the V gene TRBV30, with 7 bases fitting TRBD1. This CDR3 is 13 amino acids long. J was trimmed by 3 bases and V by 4 bases; bases with no gene match: 5. Germline V gene data show CDR1 as GTSNPN and CDR2 as SVGIG (reference sequence). The CDR3: CAWNFGQDYGYTF. Here the CDR3 DNA reads TGTGCCTGGAACTTCGGACAGGACTATGGCTACACCTTC. Combining the CDR3 with reference TRBV30 and TRBJ1-2 gives the whole variable domain SQTIHQWPATLVQPVGSPLSLECTVEGTSNPNLYWYRQAAGRGLQLLFYSVGIGQISSEVPQNLSASRPQDRQFILSSKKLLLSDSGFYLCAWNFGQDYGYTFGSGTRLTVV.

The chain has TRBV5-4 and TRBJ1-2; possibly TRBD1 for D (6 bases). The V end was cut by 0 bases, the J end by 5 bases, with 11 bases between. Germline assignment: CDR1 SGHNT and CDR2 YYREEE (reference sequence). The CDR3 consists of 14 residues. CDR3 sequence reads: CASSLDRESYGYTF. CDR3 DNA sequence: TGTGCCAGCAGCTTGGACAGGGAAAGTTATGGCTACACCTTC.

The chain is built from TRBV11-3 and TRBJ1-1, with D unclear. The CDR3 has 13 residues. The V gene's germline CDR1 is SGHNT and CDR2 YENEEA. V was clipped by 5 bases and J by 1 base, with 8 bases between them. The CDR3 region is CASSQFSNTEAFF. CDR3 in DNA: TGTGCCAGCAGCCAGTTTTCGAACACTGAAGCTTTCTTT.

This clone turned up a few times. V and J are TRBV2 and TRBJ1-6; a weak D match, TRBD1 (5 bases). The CDR3 loop spans 14 amino acids. The V gene lost 10 bases and the J gene lost 9 bases, with 19 bases spanning the gap. Germline CDR1 and CDR2: SNHLY and FYNNEI. CDR3 protein: CATSSRQGGSPLHF. DNA of the CDR3: TGTGCCACCTCAAGCCGGCAGGGTGGTTCACCCCTCCACTTT.

The chain recombines TRBV14 with TRBJ1-2; D ambiguous. CDR1 is SGHDN and CDR2 is FVKESK in the germline V gene. There are 15 residues in the CDR3. The ends were cut back, 1 base at V and 0 bases at J, with 9 bases in the middle. CDR3 DNA: TGTGCCAGCAGCCAAGCTGGCAGATCTAACTATGGCTACACCTTC. Its translation: CASSQAGRSNYGYTF.

This chain joins TRBV19 and TRBJ1-1; TRBD1 agrees at 8 bases. The CDR3 is made up of 17 amino acids. V lost 5 bases to trimming and J lost 4 bases; unmatched junction nucleotides: 15. Germline V gene lookup returns CDR1 LNHDA and CDR2 SQIVND (reference sequence). The CDR3 coding sequence is TGTGCCAGTAGTGGATTGCGGCAGGGGGCGCCGGGCACTGAAGCTTTCTTT. This gives the protein CASSGLRQGAPGTEAFF.

Only one count was recorded for this clone. V is TRBV6-1 and J is TRBJ2-7; maybe TRBD2 (6 bases). Trimming took 3 bases from V and 2 from J, leaving 11 bases between them. This CDR3 contains 14 residues. Germline V gene data show CDR1 as MNHNS and CDR2 as SASEGT. CDR3 coding DNA: TGTGCCAGCAGTGAGCGGGACCGGACCTACGAGCAGTACTTC. Protein: CASSERDRTYEQYF.

For the CDR3, the DNA is TGTGCCAGCTCATCGGGTATCCAAGAGACCCAGTACTTC. This encodes CASSSGIQETQYF. V is TRBV18 and J is TRBJ2-5; D not certain. The CDR3 has 13 amino acids. The germline V gene encodes CDR1 KGHSH and CDR2 LQKENI. V lost 5 bases and J 1 base, leaving 8 bases between the germline ends.

There are a few counts of this clone. The chain has TRBV5-1 and TRBJ1-1; D is unresolved. Looked up from germline, CDR1 is SGHRS and CDR2 is YFSETQ. Trimming removed 0 bases at V and 3 bases at J, with 12 bases between. The CDR3 spans 15 residues. CDR3 nucleotides: TGCGCCAGCAGCTTGGCCCCGGGGTTGGACACTGAAGCTTTCTTT. This translates into CASSLAPGLDTEAFF.

In this sample, this clone turned up a few times. The gene calls are TRBV2 and TRBJ1-1; D not resolved. The CDR3 contains 12 residues. Germline V gene lookup returns CDR1 SNHLY and CDR2 FYNNEI. V was cut by 4 bases and J by 9 bases, with 12 bases left in between. CDR3 nucleotide sequence: TGTGCCAGCAGTGTAACGAGGCCTCAAGCTTTCTTT. Translated, it gives CASSVTRPQAFF.

The chain uses TRBV18 and TRBJ1-5; possible D gene TRBD1, 6 bases. Trimming stripped 4 bases from V and 0 bases from J, with 7 bases between. The CDR3 covers 14 residues. The germline CDR1 and CDR2 sequences are KGHSH and LQKENI. The CDR3 spells CASSRTDSNQPQHF. DNA for the CDR3: TGTGCCAGCTCACGGACAGATAGCAATCAGCCCCAGCATTTT.

The J gene is TRBJ1-2, the V gene TRBV7-9, with TRBD1 matching over 8 bases. Germline values: CDR1 SEHNR, CDR2 FQNEAQ (reference sequence). The CDR3 loop spans 15 amino acids. Germline trimming cut 8 bases from V and 8 bases from J; bases unmatched to any gene: 16. The DNA of the CDR3 is TGTGCCAGCCCTATTTGGGATGGACAGGGTGAAGGCTACACCTTC. Its translation: CASPIWDGQGEGYTF.

This clone was observed a few times. V gene TRBV19 combines with J gene TRBJ1-2; 8 positions match TRBD1. This CDR3 is built from 13 residues. Germline trimming cut 5 bases from V and 8 bases from J; bases unmatched to any gene: 7. Germline V lookup: CDR1 LNHDA, CDR2 SQIVND (reference sequence). Here the CDR3 reads CASSFQGANGYTF. In nucleotides, the CDR3 is TGTGCCAGTAGTTTCCAGGGGGCAAACGGCTACACCTTC.

CDR3 in DNA: TGTGCCAGCTCACCACTTGCCGGGACTAGCGGGGGGACCGAGCAGTTCTTC. Its protein is CASSPLAGTSGGTEQFF. The genes are TRBV18 and TRBJ2-1, with TRBD2 matching over 15 bases. Trimming cost V 1 base and J 10 bases; bases outside gene matches: 8. Germline-derived CDR1 and CDR2 are KGHSH and LQKENI. The CDR3 contains 17 residues.

The rearrangement uses TRBV6-5 and TRBJ1-2; no clear D. Germline lookup yields CDR1 MNHEY and CDR2 SVGAGI. This CDR3 has 14 residues. V dropped 2 bases and J dropped 1 base, with 8 bases sitting between them. The CDR3 loop reads CASSYNAVNYGYTF. The CDR3 coding sequence is TGTGCCAGCAGTTACAACGCGGTTAACTATGGCTACACCTTC.

The chain carries TRBV6-5 and TRBJ2-7; D not certain. Trimming shortened V by 4 bases and J by 5 bases, and 12 bases separated the two germline ends. Germline V lookup: CDR1 MNHEY, CDR2 SVGAGI. CDR3 size: 13 residues. Here the CDR3 DNA reads TGTGCCAGCAGTTCTCCTGTGTTTCACGAGCAGTACTTC. This translates into CASSSPVFHEQYF.

The chain carries TRBV5-5 and TRBJ1-1; D remains ambiguous. Germline CDR1 is SGHKS and CDR2 is YYEKEE (reference sequence). Trimming cost V 0 bases and J 2 bases, with 14 bases left between them. The CDR3 spans 16 residues. CDR3 residues: CASSLVFTHQNTEAFF. Here the CDR3 DNA reads TGTGCCAGCAGCTTGGTTTTCACACACCAAAACACTGAAGCTTTCTTT.

The gene calls are TRBV29-1 and TRBJ2-7, with D possibly matching TRBD1 (6 bases). V was shortened by 5 bases and J by 3 bases, with 23 bases between the two germline ends. Germline loops: CDR1 SQVTM, CDR2 ANQGSEA. The CDR3 extends over 16 amino acids. This chain's CDR3 is CSVHMNTGKGDYEQYF. The CDR3 DNA follows: TGCAGCGTTCACATGAATACAGGGAAAGGCGACTACGAGCAGTACTTC.

This clone has just a few counts. The chain has TRBV14 and TRBJ1-6; D is ambiguous. There are 13 residues in the CDR3. Trimming shortened V by 5 bases and J by 8 bases, and 10 bases separated the two germline ends. CDR1 and CDR2 from the germline V gene are SGHDN and FVKESK. The CDR3 bases are TGTGCCAGCAGCGCCTACGGAGATTCACCCCTCCACTTT. This translates into CASSAYGDSPLHF.

The V gene is TRBV5-6, the J gene TRBJ2-3; 8 nucleotides match TRBD2. J gave up 8 bases and V 0 bases, and 5 bases lay outside the gene matches. CDR1 and CDR2 from the germline V gene are SGHDT and YYEEEE. CDR3 length: 14 residues. The CDR3 spells CASSLVGGATTQYF. The CDR3 DNA reads TGTGCCAGCAGCTTGGTCGGGGGGGCAACTACGCAGTATTTT.

The chain has TRBV19 and TRBJ2-2; 10 bases fit TRBD2. The CDR3 has 18 residues. Trimming removed 7 bases from V and 0 bases from J; junction bases left unmatched: 11. Looked up from germline, CDR1 is LNHDA and CDR2 is SQIVND (reference sequence). Written as DNA, the CDR3 is TGTGCCAGTACCCCTTACGCTAGCGGGGGCCCGAACACCGGGGAGCTGTTTTTT. This sequence encodes CASTPYASGGPNTGELFF.

In this sample, this clone turned up once. The chain links TRBV5-1 to TRBJ1-3; possibly TRBD1 for D (6 bases). The CDR3 totals 15 residues. V shed 0 bases and J shed 1 base, with 8 bases lying between them. Germline V gene lookup returns CDR1 SGHRS and CDR2 YFSETQ. The CDR3 coding sequence is TGCGCCAGCAGCTTGGCCGGACAGTCTGGAAACACCATATATTTT. As protein: CASSLAGQSGNTIYF.

V is TRBV7-2 and J is TRBJ1-1; tentative D call: TRBD1 (6 bases). The CDR3 extends over 18 amino acids. Trimming removed 1 base at V and 1 base at J, with 19 bases between. Germline CDR1 is SGHTA and CDR2 is FQGNSA. The CDR3 region is CASSLGKRQGKRNTEAFF. The CDR3 DNA reads TGTGCCAGCAGCTTAGGAAAAAGGCAGGGGAAAAGGAACACTGAAGCTTTCTTT.